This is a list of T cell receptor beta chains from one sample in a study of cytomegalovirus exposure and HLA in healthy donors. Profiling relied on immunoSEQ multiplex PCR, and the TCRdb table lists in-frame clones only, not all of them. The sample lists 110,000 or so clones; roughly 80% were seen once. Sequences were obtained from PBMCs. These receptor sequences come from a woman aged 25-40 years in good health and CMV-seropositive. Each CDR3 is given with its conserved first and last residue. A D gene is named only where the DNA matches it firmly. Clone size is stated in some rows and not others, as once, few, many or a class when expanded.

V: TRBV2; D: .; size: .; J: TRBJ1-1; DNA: TGTGCCAGCACTATCAGGGATATGAACACTGAAGCTTTCTTT; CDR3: CASTIRDMNTEAFF
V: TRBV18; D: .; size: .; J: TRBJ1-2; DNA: TGTGCCAGCTCACCAGGGGACACGAATGGCTACACCTTC; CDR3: CASSPGDTNGYTF
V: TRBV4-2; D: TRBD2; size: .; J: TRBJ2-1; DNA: TGTGCCAGCAGCCAAGATGGGACTAGCGTCTCGAGCTCCTACAATGAGCAGTTCTTC; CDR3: CASSQDGTSVSSSYNEQFF
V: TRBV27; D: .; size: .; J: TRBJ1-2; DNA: TGTGCCAGCAGTTTACAGGGAAGCTATGGCTACACCTTC; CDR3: CASSLQGSYGYTF
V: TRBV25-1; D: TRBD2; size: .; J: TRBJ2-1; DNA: TGTGCCAGCAGTGACCCTGGCGGGAGATACAATGAGCAGTTCTTC; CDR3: CASSDPGGRYNEQFF
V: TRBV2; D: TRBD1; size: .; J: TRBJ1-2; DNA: TGTGCCAGCGCGGGACAGGGTGATTTTCACTATGGCTACACCTTC; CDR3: CASAGQGDFHYGYTF
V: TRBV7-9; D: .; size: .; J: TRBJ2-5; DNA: TGTGCCAGCAGCCCCTACCAGGTAGGAGAGACCCAGTACTTC; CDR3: CASSPYQVGETQYF
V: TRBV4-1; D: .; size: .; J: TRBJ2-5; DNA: TGCGCCAGCAGCCAATCGGAGCAAGAGACCCAGTACTTC; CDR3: CASSQSEQETQYF
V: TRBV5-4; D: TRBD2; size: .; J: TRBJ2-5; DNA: TGTGCCAGCAGCTTGGTCGGGGGACTAATGGCGGAGACCCAGTACTTC; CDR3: CASSLVGGLMAETQYF
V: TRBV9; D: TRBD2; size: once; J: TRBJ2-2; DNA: TGTGCCAGCAGCGTAGCCGCGGGGGGAAACACCGGGGAGCTGTTTTTT; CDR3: CASSVAAGGNTGELFF
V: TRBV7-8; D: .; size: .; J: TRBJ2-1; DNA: TGTGCCAGCAGCCTTACAGGGTGGGAGCAGTTCTTC; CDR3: CASSLTGWEQFF
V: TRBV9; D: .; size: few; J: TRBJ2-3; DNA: TGTGCCAGCAGCGTTCAGCGGGCTAGCACAGATACGCAGTATTTT; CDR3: CASSVQRASTDTQYF
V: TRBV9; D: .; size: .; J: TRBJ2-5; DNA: TGTGCCAGCAGCGTAGGGGTAGCTTCGGAGACCCAGTACTTC; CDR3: CASSVGVASETQYF
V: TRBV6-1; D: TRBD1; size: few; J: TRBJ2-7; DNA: TGTGCCAGCAGTGGGGGGGACAGGGGGTCCTACGAGCAGTACTTC; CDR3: CASSGGDRGSYEQYF
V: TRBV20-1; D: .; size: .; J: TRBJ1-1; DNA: TGCAGTGCCGACAGTCAAGCTGAAGCTTTCTTT; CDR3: CSADSQAEAFF
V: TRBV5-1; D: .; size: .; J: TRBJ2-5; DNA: TGCGCCAGCAGCTTGGCCGGACAGACGCAAGAGACCCAGTACTTC; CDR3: CASSLAGQTQETQYF
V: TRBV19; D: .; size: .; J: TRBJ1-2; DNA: TGTGCCAGTAGTATGGGGCAGGGGCCCGCTGGCTACACCTTC; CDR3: CASSMGQGPAGYTF
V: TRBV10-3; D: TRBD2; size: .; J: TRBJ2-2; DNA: TGTGCCATCAGGTTACCTAGCGGAGCTCCGAACACCGGGGAGCTGTTTTTT; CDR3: CAIRLPSGAPNTGELFF
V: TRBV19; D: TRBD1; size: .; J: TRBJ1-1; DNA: TGTGCCAGTAGTCCAAGACAGGGGGCGTTCACTGAAGCTTTCTTT; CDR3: CASSPRQGAFTEAFF
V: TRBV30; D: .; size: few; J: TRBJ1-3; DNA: TGTGCCTGGAGTGCCAGTAATGGAAACACCATATATTTT; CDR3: CAWSASNGNTIYF
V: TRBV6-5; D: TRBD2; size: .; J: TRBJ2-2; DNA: TGTGCCAGCAGTAAGGGACTAGTGGGCGGGGAGCTGTTTTTT; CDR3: CASSKGLVGGELFF
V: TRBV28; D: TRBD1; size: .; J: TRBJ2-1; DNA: TGTGCCAGCAGCCTAACGGACAGGGGGCTTAATGAGCAGTTCTTC; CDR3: CASSLTDRGLNEQFF
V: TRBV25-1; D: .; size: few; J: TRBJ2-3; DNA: TGTGCCAGCAGTGAACCAGGGCGTACGCAGTATTTT; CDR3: CASSEPGRTQYF
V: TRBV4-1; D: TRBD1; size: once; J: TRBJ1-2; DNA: TGCGCCAGCAGCCAAGACGACAGGGCCTATTATGGCTACACCTTC; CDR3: CASSQDDRAYYGYTF
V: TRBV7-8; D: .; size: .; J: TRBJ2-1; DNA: TGTGCCAGCAGCTTAGAGCTTGGGGCCGCCGGGTATCATGAGCAGTTCTTC; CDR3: CASSLELGAAGYHEQFF
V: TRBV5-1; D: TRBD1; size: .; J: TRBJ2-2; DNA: TGCGCCAGCAGCATGGGACAGGGAATGGCGAACACCGGGGAGCTGTTTTTT; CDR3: CASSMGQGMANTGELFF
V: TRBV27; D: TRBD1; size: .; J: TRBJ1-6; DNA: TGTGCCAGCAATTTCTTGGACAGGGCCTATAATTCACCCCTCCACTTT; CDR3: CASNFLDRAYNSPLHF
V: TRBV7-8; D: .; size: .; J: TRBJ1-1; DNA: TGTGCCAGCAGCTTGCAGGAGAACACTGAAGCTTTCTTT; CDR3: CASSLQENTEAFF
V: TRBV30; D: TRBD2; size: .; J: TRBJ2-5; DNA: TGTGCCTGGACCACCGGGACTAGCGGCGAGACCCAGTACTTC; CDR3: CAWTTGTSGETQYF
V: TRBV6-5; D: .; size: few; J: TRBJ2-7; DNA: TGTGCCAGCAGTTACTCGGGGGCGTCGAGGGAGCAGTACTTC; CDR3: CASSYSGASREQYF